This is a list of T cell receptor beta chains from one sample in a study of a mutant IDH1 vaccine in newly diagnosed glioma. Sequenced by immunoSEQ multiplex PCR; TCRdb stores in-frame clones only, minus some. The sample has roughly 110,000 clones, around 90% seen once. The antigens for these receptors are not known. The starting material was PBMCs, obtained from a glioma patient whose treatment included an IDH1 peptide vaccine. These receptors all come from a woman between 50 and 59 years old with glioma. CDR3s include the opening cysteine and the closing phenylalanine or tryptophan. D genes are given only for firm matches. A clone size is listed for some rows: how often the clone was seen (once, few, many), or a class if it is expanded.

j_call d_call clone_size v_call cdr3_aa cdr3_nt
TRBJ2-7 TRBD2 NA TRBV6-1 CASSGPTSGSYEQYF TGTGCCAGCAGTGGACCGACTAGCGGGAGCTACGAGCAGTACTTC
TRBJ1-1 TRBD1 NA TRBV6-4 CASSGGTEYINTEAFF TGTGCCAGCAGTGGGGGGACAGAGTACATCAACACTGAAGCTTTCTTT
TRBJ2-3 TRBD2 NA TRBV9 CASSTSGYTDTQYF TGTGCCAGCAGCACTAGCGGATACACAGATACGCAGTATTTT
TRBJ1-5 NA once TRBV19 CASKTDHFNQPQHF TGTGCCAGTAAGACGGACCATTTCAATCAGCCCCAGCATTTT
TRBJ2-2 NA NA TRBV2 CASRADGELFF TGTGCCAGCAGAGCGGACGGGGAGCTGTTTTTT
TRBJ1-1 TRBD1 NA TRBV29-1 CSTRTGTGHTEAFF TGCAGCACTAGGACAGGGACGGGGCACACTGAAGCTTTCTTT
TRBJ1-4 NA NA TRBV6-5 CASRIGRANEKLFF TGTGCCAGCAGGATAGGACGTGCTAATGAAAAACTGTTTTTT
TRBJ2-4 NA NA TRBV27 CASSSPGWGAGRNIQYF TGTGCCAGCTCATCCCCCGGGTGGGGGGCCGGGAGAAACATTCAGTACTTC
TRBJ2-7 NA NA TRBV2 CASSRQDEQYF TGTGCCAGCAGTAGACAGGACGAGCAGTACTTC
TRBJ1-1 TRBD1 NA TRBV11-3 CASSLAGGTEAFF TGTGCCAGCAGCTTGGCAGGGGGGACTGAAGCTTTCTTT
TRBJ2-7 NA NA TRBV10-3 CAITRESSSYEQYF TGTGCCATCACACGGGAGTCTTCCTCCTACGAGCAGTACTTC
TRBJ2-3 TRBD2 NA TRBV29-1 CSVASGREGATDTQYF TGCAGCGTGGCCTCGGGGCGGGAGGGCGCTACGGATACGCAGTATTTT
TRBJ2-1 NA NA TRBV5-1 CASSVARGNEQFF TGCGCCAGCTCGGTGGCTAGGGGAAATGAGCAGTTCTTC
TRBJ2-5 NA NA TRBV2 CASKEEAMTQYF TGTGCCAGCAAAGAGGAGGCGATGACCCAGTACTTC
TRBJ1-1 NA NA TRBV6-5 CASSLRTGPNTEAFF TGTGCCAGCAGTCTACGCACAGGGCCGAACACTGAAGCTTTCTTT
TRBJ2-3 TRBD1 NA TRBV15 CATRHRGSTDTQYF TGTGCCACCAGACACAGGGGAAGCACAGATACGCAGTATTTT
TRBJ2-1 NA NA TRBV5-4 CASSSRDKSYNEQFF TGTGCCAGCAGCTCCCGGGACAAATCCTACAATGAGCAGTTCTTC
TRBJ2-1 NA NA TRBV6-5 CASSYSGSSYNEQFF TGTGCCAGCAGTTACTCGGGGAGCTCCTACAATGAGCAGTTCTTC
TRBJ2-3 NA NA TRBV9 CASGNTQYF TGTGCCAGCGGCAATACGCAGTATTTT
TRBJ2-7 NA NA TRBV7-8 CASSTRTSREQYF TGTGCCAGCAGCACCCGGACGTCCCGCGAGCAGTACTTC
TRBJ2-1 TRBD1 NA TRBV15 CATSRDRTGLYNEQFF TGTGCCACCAGCAGAGATAGGACAGGGCTCTACAATGAGCAGTTCTTC
TRBJ1-6 NA NA TRBV19 CASSDLASSYNSPLHF TGTGCCAGTAGTGATTTGGCCAGCTCCTATAATTCACCCCTCCACTTT
TRBJ2-7 NA NA TRBV19 CASSFQGPRRYEQYF TGTGCCAGTAGTTTTCAGGGGCCACGCCGGTACGAGCAGTACTTC
TRBJ1-4 NA NA TRBV7-3 CASSLLVIVEKLFF TGTGCCAGCAGCTTATTGGTGATAGTTGAAAAACTGTTTTTT
TRBJ2-7 TRBD1 NA TRBV7-9 CASSSGDRDYEQYF TGTGCCAGCAGCTCTGGGGACAGGGACTACGAGCAGTACTTC
TRBJ2-7 NA NA TRBV9 CASSPGLGQYF TGTGCCAGCAGCCCCGGCCTTGGGCAGTACTTC
TRBJ2-1 NA NA TRBV10-3 CATRGAQVSSYNEQFF TGTGCCACCCGGGGGGCACAGGTTAGCTCCTACAATGAGCAGTTCTTC
TRBJ1-2 NA NA TRBV12-1 CASSSQGGYGYTF TGTGCCAGCAGCTCACAGGGTGGGTATGGCTACACCTTC
TRBJ2-3 NA NA TRBV7-9 CASTPADTQYF TGTGCCAGCACCCCAGCAGATACGCAGTATTTT
TRBJ1-2 TRBD1 NA TRBV6-5 CASSYAYRGSNGYTF TGTGCCAGCAGTTACGCTTACAGGGGGAGTAATGGCTACACCTTC
TRBJ1-1 NA NA TRBV28 CASSLVGFDTEAFF TGTGCCAGCAGTTTGGTTGGGTTTGACACTGAAGCTTTCTTT
TRBJ2-2 TRBD1 NA TRBV4-1 CASSQGRGTGGHTGELFF TGCGCCAGCAGCCAGGGACGCGGGACAGGGGGCCACACCGGGGAGCTGTTTTTT
TRBJ2-1 NA NA TRBV30 CAWSPYNEQFF TGTGCCTGGAGCCCTTACAATGAGCAGTTCTTC
TRBJ2-1 TRBD2 NA TRBV7-8 CASALTVSSGLYNEQFF TGTGCCAGCGCCCTCACAGTCTCTAGCGGCCTTTACAATGAGCAGTTCTTC
TRBJ2-1 NA NA TRBV7-8 CASSLRQEYYNEQFF TGTGCCAGCAGCTTAAGACAGGAGTACTACAATGAGCAGTTCTTC
TRBJ1-4 TRBD1 NA TRBV6-1 CASRGDSNEKLFF TGTGCCAGCCGAGGGGACAGTAATGAAAAACTGTTTTTT
TRBJ2-3 TRBD2 NA TRBV30 CAWSAGLAGSDTQYF TGTGCCTGGAGTGCGGGACTAGCGGGTTCAGATACGCAGTATTTT
TRBJ2-7 NA once TRBV7-9 CASSLYREQYF TGTGCCAGCAGCCTTTATCGGGAGCAGTACTTC
TRBJ2-4 TRBD2 NA TRBV9 CASSVSAAGGNIQYF TGTGCCAGCAGCGTTAGCGCTGCGGGAGGCAACATTCAGTACTTC
TRBJ2-7 TRBD1 NA TRBV15 CATTRDRATYEQYF TGTGCCACTACCCGGGACAGGGCCACCTACGAGCAGTACTTC
TRBJ2-1 NA NA TRBV7-7 CASSSEVYSSYNEQFF TGTGCTAGCAGCTCCGAAGTCTACAGCTCCTACAATGAGCAGTTCTTC